What follows are 31 T cell receptor beta chains derived from one specimen sequenced in a study of blood T cell repertoires in COVID-19. This table comes from immunoSEQ multiplex PCR, and its TCRdb copy is limited to in-frame clones, with some not included. The sample carries about 170,000 clones, about 82% recorded once. Sequenced sample: peripheral blood. The receptors derive from a woman of 80 years or more with COVID-19, enrolled during active disease.

The V gene is TRBV18, the J gene TRBJ1-1, with 7 bases identical to TRBD1. Looked up from germline, CDR1 is KGHSH and CDR2 is LQKENI. Trimming took 4 bases from V and 1 from J; bases not matched to a gene: 6. The CDR3 spans 15 residues. The CDR3 reads CASSLAQGGNTEAFF. CDR3 nucleotides: TGTGCCAGCTCACTAGCCCAGGGGGGGAACACTGAAGCTTTCTTT.

CDR3 DNA sequence: TGTGCCAGCAGACGTATACTAGGGGCGGGAGGGCTGAATGAGCAGTTCTTC. This sequence encodes CASRRILGAGGLNEQFF. The chain employs TRBV27 and TRBJ2-1, with 9 positions matching TRBD2. The CDR3 contains 17 residues. Germline CDR1 reads MNHEY; CDR2 reads SMNVEV (reference sequence). The J segment lost 7 bases and the V segment lost 6 bases, leaving 16 bases of the junction unmatched.

This rearrangement joins TRBV27 to TRBJ1-3; TRBD1 might be the D (6 bases). Germline values: CDR1 MNHEY, CDR2 SMNVEV (reference sequence). This CDR3 has 13 amino acids. V lost 4 bases and J 2 bases, leaving 6 bases between the germline ends. The CDR3 region is CASSSGAGNTIYF. The CDR3 DNA sequence: TGTGCCAGCAGTTCAGGGGCTGGAAACACCATATATTTT.

This rearrangement joins TRBV30 to TRBJ1-1, with a tentative D call TRBD1 (5 bases). Germline CDR1 is GTSNPN and CDR2 is SVGIG (reference sequence). The CDR3 spans 11 residues. V was clipped by 4 bases and J by 7 bases, with 10 bases between them. DNA of the CDR3: TGTGCCTGGACAGGGTCTTTTGAAGCTTTCTTT. Its protein product is CAWTGSFEAFF.

This chain uses TRBV7-9 with TRBJ2-5; TRBD2 matches at 11 bases. The germline CDR1 and CDR2 sequences are SEHNR and FQNEAQ (reference sequence). This CDR3 region has 16 residues. Trimming removed 2 bases from V and 5 bases from J; junction bases left unmatched: 7. Here the CDR3 reads CASSLPSGTSGETQYF. The CDR3 DNA is TGTGCCAGCAGCTTACCCTCGGGGACTAGCGGCGAGACCCAGTACTTC.

This chain links TRBV29-1 with TRBJ1-5, with D tentatively TRBD1 (5 bases). Per germline, CDR1 SQVTM and CDR2 ANQGSEA. Trimming cost V 6 bases and J 6 bases, with 18 bases left between them. This CDR3 contains 14 residues. The CDR3 DNA reads as TGCAGCGTCCTGGGAGGGGATCTTTCTCAGCCCCAGCATTTT. Translating it yields CSVLGGDLSQPQHF.

This chain links TRBV18 with TRBJ2-7, with 9 nucleotides matching TRBD1. The CDR3 extends over 14 amino acids. With 3 bases clipped from V and 7 bases from J, the junction kept 7 bases outside the gene matches. Germline V gives CDR1 KGHSH, CDR2 LQKENI. CDR3 protein: CASSPGQGIGEQYF. CDR3 coding DNA: TGTGCCAGCTCACCGGGACAGGGCATAGGAGAGCAGTACTTC. The full variable domain, with the rest looked up from reference TRBV18 and TRBJ2-7, is NAGVMQNPRHLVRRRGQEARLRCSPMKGHSHVYWYRQLPEEGLKFMVYLQKENIIDESGMPKERFSAEFPKEGPSILRIQQVVRGDSAAYFCASSPGQGIGEQYFGPGTRLTVT.

Points on this clone: In the same sample, other DNA sequences code for this CDR3. J is TRBJ2-3 and V is TRBV3-1 (or the pseudogene TRBV3-2), with TRBD2 matching over 7 bases. After removal of 3 bases from V and 0 bases from J, the junction contained 0 bases not matched to a gene. CDR1 and CDR2 from the germline V gene are LGHDT and YNNKEL (reference sequence). This CDR3 spans 14 amino acids. The CDR3 sequence is CASSQRGSTDTQYF. In DNA, the CDR3 is TGTGCCAGCAGCCAGCGGGGGAGCACAGATACGCAGTATTTT.

V usage is TRBV2 and J usage is TRBJ1-2, with D perhaps matching TRBD1 (5 bases). The CDR3 length is 14 residues. Germline V lookup: CDR1 SNHLY, CDR2 FYNNEI. V lost 7 bases, J lost 7 bases, and 19 bases lay in between. CDR3 protein: CASTLGEGTGGYTF. Written as DNA, the CDR3 is TGTGCCAGCACCCTAGGGGAAGGTACGGGTGGCTACACCTTC.

This sequence joins TRBV5-4 and TRBJ2-3; 13 bases are a match to TRBD2. The CDR3 loop spans 17 amino acids. Germline CDR1 is SGHNT and CDR2 is YYREEE (reference sequence). V shed 4 bases and J 7 bases; nucleotides not matched to a gene: 12. Here the CDR3 DNA reads TGTGCCAGCAGCCCAGGGACTAGCGGGACCTTCCCAAATACGCAGTATTTT. Protein sequence: CASSPGTSGTFPNTQYF.

J is TRBJ1-5 and V is TRBV6-5, with 7 bases that match TRBD1. The germline V gene encodes CDR1 MNHEY and CDR2 SVGAGI. The CDR3 has 14 residues. Losses at the gene ends were 8 bases for V and 5 bases for J; bases not matched to a gene: 9. CDR3 nucleotides: TGTGCCAGCGCCGGGACAGAACTGGATCAGCCCCAGCATTTT. Its protein product is CASAGTELDQPQHF.

The V call is TRBV5-6, the J call TRBJ2-2; D is ambiguous. Trimming stripped 0 bases from V and 3 bases from J, with 9 bases between. This CDR3 has 15 amino acids. Germline V lookup: CDR1 SGHDT, CDR2 YYEEEE. This CDR3 reads CASSLATRYTGELFF. The CDR3 nucleotides are TGTGCCAGCAGCTTGGCCACGCGGTACACCGGGGAGCTGTTTTTT. The full variable domain, rest sourced from reference TRBV5-6 and TRBJ2-2, is DAGVTQSPTHLIKTRGQQVTLRCSPKSGHDTVSWYQQALGQGPQFIFQYYEEEERQRGNFPDRFSGHQFPNYSSELNVNALLLGDSALYLCASSLATRYTGELFFGEGSRLTVL.

This clone was observed once. CDR3 sequence: CASSQRLAGGRLQETQYF. The CDR3 DNA follows: TGTGCCAGCAGTCAGCGACTAGCGGGAGGGCGGCTCCAAGAGACCCAGTACTTC. The rearrangement uses TRBV13 and TRBJ2-5, with 14 bases lining up with TRBD2. With V trimmed by 6 bases and J by 1 base, 10 bases remained unmatched. Germline assignment: CDR1 PRHDT and CDR2 FYEKMQ (reference sequence). The CDR3 is made up of 18 amino acids.

The chain uses TRBV5-1 and TRBJ2-7, with D tentatively TRBD1 (6 bases). CDR1 and CDR2 from the germline V gene are SGHRS and YFSETQ. The V and J ends lost 5 bases and 2 bases respectively, with 11 bases between them. The CDR3 is made up of 13 amino acids. The CDR3 nucleotides read TGCGCCAGCAGGGACGGGACAACCTACGAGCAGTACTTC. This gives the protein CASRDGTTYEQYF.

The rearrangement links TRBV2 to TRBJ1-4, with 8 bases matching TRBD1. The CDR3 is made up of 13 amino acids. Per the germline V gene, CDR1 is SNHLY and CDR2 is FYNNEI. With V trimmed by 0 bases and J by 10 bases, 1 base remained unmatched. CDR3: CASSEAQGAKLFF. In DNA form, the CDR3 reads TGTGCCAGCAGTGAAGCGCAGGGGGCAAAACTGTTTTTT.

The rearrangement uses TRBV5-1 and TRBJ2-5; D might be TRBD2 (6 bases). Between the trimmed V and J ends, which lost 2 bases and 5 bases, there was a span of 16 bases. The CDR3 has 15 residues. Germline-derived CDR1 and CDR2 are SGHRS and YFSETQ. CDR3 in amino acids: CASSLSGIAGETQYF. DNA for the CDR3: TGCGCCAGCAGCTTATCGGGCATCGCGGGGGAGACCCAGTACTTC.

This clone was recorded once. This rearrangement joins TRBV12-3 or TRBV12-4 to TRBJ2-5; weak D call: TRBD2 (5 bases). This CDR3 spans 13 amino acids. Between the trimmed V and J ends, which lost 1 base and 4 bases, there was a span of 7 bases. CDR3 sequence: CASSLGRSETQYF. The CDR3 nucleotides read TGTGCCAGCAGTTTAGGGAGGTCAGAGACCCAGTACTTC.

The V and J genes are TRBV10-1 and TRBJ2-4, with 9 positions matching TRBD2. Germline assignment: CDR1 WNHNN and CDR2 SYGVQD (reference sequence). The CDR3 loop spans 18 amino acids. V trimming: 3 bases; J trimming: 0 bases; junction bases outside the gene matches: 9. For the CDR3, the DNA is TGCGCCAGCAGTGATCCAGCGGGGGGAATAATAGCCAAAAACATTCAGTACTTC. Residues: CASSDPAGGIIAKNIQYF.

This clone was counted a few times. The CDR3 loop is CASSESGRDGYTF. Here the CDR3 DNA reads TGTGCCAGCAGTGAATCAGGGCGCGATGGCTACACCTTC. The rearrangement joins TRBV6-1 to TRBJ1-2, with D possibly matching TRBD1 (5 bases). Germline values: CDR1 MNHNS, CDR2 SASEGT. This CDR3 is built from 13 residues. The V end lost 2 bases, the J end lost 6 bases, and 10 bases lay between the germline ends.

The V gene is TRBV7-9, the J gene TRBJ2-4; TRBD1 agrees at 7 bases. Losses at the gene ends were 5 bases for V and 0 bases for J; bases not matched to a gene: 13. Germline lookup yields CDR1 SEHNR and CDR2 FQNEAQ (reference sequence). The CDR3 is made up of 18 amino acids. The CDR3 reads CASSTDRNPRLAKNIQYF. The CDR3 nucleotides read TGTGCCAGCAGCACGGACAGGAACCCTCGTCTAGCCAAAAACATTCAGTACTTC.

The genes are TRBV29-1 and TRBJ1-1; 8 nucleotides agree with TRBD1. This CDR3 is 15 amino acids long. V was pared by 3 bases and J by 7 bases, with 13 bases of the junction left unmatched. Germline values: CDR1 SQVTM, CDR2 ANQGSEA. CDR3 amino acids: CSVDRGRFPLDEAFF. In nucleotides, the CDR3 is TGCAGCGTTGACAGGGGGCGCTTCCCCTTAGATGAAGCTTTCTTT.

The V call is TRBV11-2, the J call TRBJ1-4; 7 nucleotides line up with TRBD1. V lost 3 bases, J lost 0 bases, and 4 bases stayed unmatched. In germline, CDR1 is SGHAT, CDR2 FQNNGV. This CDR3 is built from 16 residues. This CDR3 is CASSLGQSATNEKLFF. As DNA, the CDR3 is TGTGCCAGCAGCTTGGGACAGTCTGCAACTAATGAAAAACTGTTTTTT.

This clone was recorded a few times. This sequence joins TRBV7-9 and TRBJ2-2, with D perhaps matching TRBD2 (6 bases). Per the germline V gene, CDR1 is SEHNR and CDR2 is FQNEAQ (reference sequence). There are 13 residues in the CDR3. The V end was cut by 5 bases, the J end by 10 bases, with 14 bases between. The CDR3 region has the DNA TGTGCCAGCAGCCCTGGGGGACTTACGGAGCTGTTTTTT. Translation: CASSPGGLTELFF.

This sequence joins TRBV7-8 and TRBJ2-1; perhaps TRBD1 as D (5 bases). Germline loops: CDR1 SGHVS, CDR2 FQNEAQ. This CDR3 region has 15 residues. V was shortened by 1 base and J by 0 bases, with 7 bases between the two germline ends. This CDR3 is CASSLGTRSYNEQFF. The CDR3, as DNA: TGTGCCAGCAGCTTAGGGACACGCTCCTACAATGAGCAGTTCTTC.

V gene TRBV4-2 combines with J gene TRBJ1-5; D is uncertain. Germline values: CDR1 LGHNA, CDR2 YNFKEQ. Trimming stripped 2 bases from V and 1 base from J, with 6 bases between. This CDR3 contains 14 residues. As DNA, the CDR3 is TGTGCCAGCAGCCAAACACGAAGCAATCAGCCCCAGCATTTT. Translating gives CASSQTRSNQPQHF.

This chain connects TRBV6-4 to TRBJ2-1, with 12 bases fitting TRBD1. Trimming removed 6 bases from V and 3 bases from J; junction bases left unmatched: 3. Germline assignment: CDR1 MRHNA and CDR2 SNTAGT. This CDR3 is built from 15 residues. CDR3 region: CASSGTGGRYNEQFF. CDR3 nucleotides: TGTGCCAGCAGCGGGACAGGGGGCCGCTACAATGAGCAGTTCTTC.

The V and J genes are TRBV5-4 and TRBJ2-7, with a tentative D call TRBD2 (5 bases). Germline assignment: CDR1 SGHNT and CDR2 YYREEE (reference sequence). The CDR3 covers 14 residues. V dropped 0 bases and J dropped 4 bases, with 11 bases sitting between them. This chain's CDR3 is CASSLAVAPYEQYF. CDR3 DNA sequence: TGTGCCAGCAGCTTGGCAGTAGCGCCATACGAGCAGTACTTC.

This clone was recorded once. The chain recombines TRBV5-8 with TRBJ1-6; TRBD1 matches at 7 bases. This CDR3 is 16 amino acids long. Germline lookup yields CDR1 SGHTS and CDR2 YDEGEE. Trimming took 5 bases from V and 7 from J; bases not matched to a gene: 12. This CDR3 reads CASSRGQARYNSPLHF. Here the CDR3 DNA reads TGTGCCAGCAGTCGAGGACAGGCCCGCTACAATTCACCCCTCCACTTT. The whole variable domain, filled in from reference TRBV5-8 and TRBJ1-6, reads EAGVTQSPTHLIKTRGQQATLRCSPISGHTSVYWYQQALGLGLQFLLWYDEGEERNRGNFPPRFSGRQFPNYSSELNVNALELEDSALYLCASSRGQARYNSPLHFGNGTRLTVT.

The chain uses TRBV9 and TRBJ2-7; 7 nucleotides agree with TRBD1. CDR1 and CDR2 (germline): SGDLS, YYNGEE. Trimming cost V 0 bases and J 3 bases; bases outside gene matches: 6. The CDR3 loop spans 15 amino acids. CDR3 region: CASSVGQGILYEQYF. In nucleotides, the CDR3 is TGTGCCAGCAGCGTAGGACAGGGCATCCTCTACGAGCAGTACTTC.

This clone was seen more than once but under ten times. Here the CDR3 reads CASSIGRQLYQPQHF. CDR3 bases: TGTGCCAGTAGTATAGGTCGACAGTTATATCAGCCCCAGCATTTT. The gene calls are TRBV19 and TRBJ1-5; a possible D gene is TRBD1 (5 bases). The V end was cut by 1 base, the J end by 5 bases, with 12 bases between. In germline, CDR1 is LNHDA, CDR2 SQIVND (reference sequence). This CDR3 has 15 residues.

The chain has TRBV3-1 (or the pseudogene TRBV3-2) and TRBJ2-7, with 14 bases identical to TRBD2. This CDR3 contains 16 residues. V gave up 1 base and J gave up 5 bases; unmatched junction bases: 4. CDR1 is LGHDT and CDR2 is YNNKEL in the germline V gene (reference sequence). This chain's CDR3 is CASSQAGTSGSHEQYF. The CDR3 DNA follows: TGTGCCAGCAGCCAAGCTGGGACTAGCGGGAGCCACGAGCAGTACTTC.